Below, 10 T cell receptor beta chains from the same sample are listed, as sequenced in a study of radiation and T cells in renal cell carcinoma. Generated by immunoSEQ multiplex PCR, the TCRdb table keeps only in-frame clones and is missing some. Here the sample spans tens of thousands of clones, about 79% being singletons. Time point indicated: baseline pretreatment blood. Treatment meaning: 15 Gy SBRT to primary tumor, nephrectomy 4 weeks later. The sequencing used blood, collected from a patient whose treatment included radiotherapy and nephrectomy. Receptor source: a man aged 55-75 years with renal cell carcinoma.

The chain joins TRBV28 to TRBJ1-1; 8 nucleotides align to TRBD1. Germline-derived CDR1 and CDR2 are MDHEN and SYDVKM. The CDR3 contains 15 residues. V dropped 4 bases and J dropped 7; count of bases not matched to a gene: 11. The CDR3 sequence is CASSSPRGQSGEAFF. CDR3 DNA sequence: TGTGCCAGCAGTTCTCCCAGGGGGCAGTCTGGTGAAGCTTTCTTT. Drawing the rest from reference TRBV28 and TRBJ1-1, the complete variable domain is DVKVTQSSRYLVKRTGEKVFLECVQDMDHENMFWYRQDPGLGLRLIYFSYDVKMKEKGDIPEGYSVSREKKERFSLILESASTNQTSMYLCASSSPRGQSGEAFFGQGTRLTVV.

This chain connects TRBV27 to TRBJ1-1; D remains unclear. The CDR3 extends over 13 amino acids. Trimming stripped 6 bases from V and 7 bases from J, with 15 bases between. Per germline, CDR1 MNHEY and CDR2 SMNVEV (reference sequence). The CDR3 loop is CASRDNTAGEAFF. The CDR3, as DNA: TGTGCCAGCAGAGATAACACAGCGGGTGAAGCTTTCTTT.

This clone was counted a few times. The chain carries TRBV9 and TRBJ2-1; tentatively, D is TRBD1 (6 bases). Germline values: CDR1 SGDLS, CDR2 YYNGEE. V dropped 0 bases and J dropped 7 bases, with 14 bases sitting between them. CDR3 length equals 15 residues. This CDR3 is CASSVEKTGMNEQFF. The DNA of the CDR3 is TGTGCCAGCAGCGTAGAAAAAACAGGGATGAATGAGCAGTTCTTC.

The DNA for the CDR3 is TGTGCCACCAGCACCCGGACAAGCCCTGGAAACACCATATATTTT. It yields the protein CATSTRTSPGNTIYF. The chain employs TRBV15 and TRBJ1-3; D is perhaps TRBD1 (5 bases). In germline, CDR1 is LNHNV, CDR2 YYDKDF (reference sequence). V lost 4 bases, J lost 2 bases, and 12 bases lay in between. CDR3 length: 15 residues.

The rearrangement uses TRBV7-9 and TRBJ1-1; 8 nucleotides align to TRBD1. V was clipped by 5 bases and J by 8 bases; unmatched bases: 7. Germline CDR1 and CDR2: SEHNR and FQNEAQ (reference sequence). The length of the CDR3 is 13 residues. DNA of the CDR3: TGTGCCAGCAGCCCGACAGGGGTCCTCGAAGCTTTCTTT. Translation gives CASSPTGVLEAFF.

The V call is TRBV6-5, the J call TRBJ2-5; TRBD2 might be the D (6 bases). V dropped 5 bases and J dropped 3 bases, with 16 bases sitting between them. The CDR3 totals 15 residues. In germline, CDR1 is MNHEY, CDR2 SVGAGI. This chain's CDR3 is CASSPTTPGEETQYF. The CDR3 nucleotides are TGTGCCAGCAGTCCCACCACCCCGGGGGAAGAGACCCAGTACTTC.

The chain links TRBV7-2 to TRBJ2-1; D is unclear. The germline V and J ends were trimmed by 4 bases and 0 bases, with 13 bases remaining between them. The CDR3 length is 16 residues. From germline, CDR1 is SGHTA and CDR2 FQGNSA. CDR3 sequence reads: CASSSRSRSSYNEQFF. The CDR3 DNA reads TGTGCCAGCAGCTCGAGGTCGAGGAGCTCCTACAATGAGCAGTTCTTC.

The V and J genes are TRBV30 and TRBJ1-5, with D uncertain. V gave up 0 bases and J gave up 3 bases, with 6 bases separating them. In germline, CDR1 is GTSNPN, CDR2 SVGIG (reference sequence). The CDR3 totals 13 residues. The CDR3: CAWSVLHNQPQHF. CDR3 nucleotides: TGTGCCTGGAGTGTCCTCCACAATCAGCCCCAGCATTTT.

The gene calls are TRBV28 and TRBJ1-1; the D gene is possibly TRBD1 (5 bases). The CDR3 is made up of 13 amino acids. The germline V and J ends were trimmed by 5 bases and 6 bases, with 13 bases remaining between them. Germline V gene sequence: CDR1 MDHEN, CDR2 SYDVKM. In DNA, the CDR3 is TGTGCCAGCAGTGCCGGAGGGACGGCTGAAGCTTTCTTT. Translating gives CASSAGGTAEAFF.

The chain's CDR3 is CASSPGTGDTYEQYF. As DNA, the CDR3 is TGTGCCAGCAGCCCCGGGACAGGGGACACCTACGAGCAGTACTTC. This chain links TRBV11-3 with TRBJ2-7; 10 positions match TRBD1. Trimming removed 5 bases from V and 2 bases from J; junction bases left unmatched: 6. This CDR3 contains 15 residues. CDR1 and CDR2 (germline): SGHNT, YENEEA.